The text below deals with one T cell receptor beta chain. The specificity of this receptor is unknown. The germline V gene sets CDR1 to MGHRA and CDR2 to YSYEKL. The CDR3 numbers 16 residues from cysteine through phenylalanine. The protein alone is recorded here. The data are from a study of T cells expressing NK-cell markers (dated by TCRdb to about 2020). About the investigation overall: Three sorted T-cell subsets (CD3+CD56+NKG2C+, CD3+CD56+NKG2C- and CD3+CD56-NKG2C+) from under 10 donors had their TCR beta-chain repertoires profiled. Among the eight sequenced donors, seven were HCMV-seropositive and one was HCMV-seronegative. The eight sequenced donors were randomly selected healthy volunteers, three men and five women. Sequencing of the libraries produced 2 x 150 bp reads on Illumina HiSeq 2000/2500, MiSeq or NextSeq. Paper-wide results and their limitations: Whether the expanded NKG2C-expressing T cell clones were specific for HCMV antigens remained unclear. Those dominant clonotypes were again the most abundant among CD3+CD56-NKG2C+ cells in a handful of donors, at about 25-60.1%. In a handful of donors, the dominant CD3+CD56+NKG2C+ clonotypes ranked among the top 10 CD8+ clonotypes, making up about 1.0-7.0% of CD8+ T cells.

The sequencer listed for this sample is Illumina HiSeq 2000. TCR beta cDNA libraries were made by 5'RACE template switching that added a universal primer site and unique molecular identifiers. Priming for cDNA synthesis came from the TCR beta constant segment, and two successive PCR amplification steps followed. Under the source paper's analysis protocol: MIGEC handled demultiplexing of the reads and grouping by UMI, while MiTCR was used to assemble and quantify clonotypes. To exclude erroneous sequences, any TCR cDNA sequence not supported by at least two reads was discarded. The tcR package was used for downstream repertoire analysis, with clonotypes matched between fractions based on CDR3 nucleotide sequence plus V segment. VDJmatch was used to annotate antigen specificity against VDJdb, with one amino acid substitution in CDR3 permitted. Following TCRdb reprocessing, every CDR3 protein sequence forms one entry, and DNA is not provided. V and J calls and clone size were set by TCRdb, not the authors. This sample's table carries over 350,000 distinct CDR3 sequences. Together, the top ten hold around 10% of the sample.

To determine HCMV serostatus, a commercial ELISA kit was used to detect HCMV-specific IgG in serum. Ficoll density gradient centrifugation was used to isolate peripheral blood mononuclear cells from blood. This sequence originates from a woman in her 50s in good health. Donor details come from another sample of the same person, matched by shared clones. Specimen: blood T cells: a sorted CD56 or NKG2C T cell subset, CD4+ or CD8+ T cells, or bulk PBMC T cells (not recorded which). The sequence is built from TRBV4-1 and TRBJ2-5. The CDR3 corresponds to CASSQEWQWGSETQYF.